Given below is one T cell receptor (beta chain) in context. Treatment reported: about 20 received Ad26.COV2.S at low or high dose, single or two shots; a few received placebo; per-sample allocation not given. The samples date from day 63 after the first vaccine or placebo injection. This sample is part of a study of Ad26.COV2.S vaccination and SARS-CoV-2 variants. Germline CDR1 and CDR2: KGHDR and SFDVKD. CDR3 length equals 14 residues. The junction had 7 bases not matched to a gene; V was cut back by 6 bases and J by 6 bases. Measured with immunoSEQ multiplex PCR; TCRdb has only the in-frame clones, and not every one. The data show hundreds of thousands of clones, about 90% seen once.

V usage is TRBV24-1 and J usage is TRBJ1-5; 7 nucleotides agree with TRBD1. This sample comprised peripheral blood, obtained in a trial of Ad26.COV2.S vaccine versus placebo. The sequence was collected from a person between 18 and 59 years old who received the Ad26.COV2.S COVID-19 vaccine or a placebo. The CDR3 DNA reads TGTGCCACCAGTCCAGGGGGTGAGGGTCAGCCCCAGCATTTT. It codes for CATSPGGEGQPQHF.